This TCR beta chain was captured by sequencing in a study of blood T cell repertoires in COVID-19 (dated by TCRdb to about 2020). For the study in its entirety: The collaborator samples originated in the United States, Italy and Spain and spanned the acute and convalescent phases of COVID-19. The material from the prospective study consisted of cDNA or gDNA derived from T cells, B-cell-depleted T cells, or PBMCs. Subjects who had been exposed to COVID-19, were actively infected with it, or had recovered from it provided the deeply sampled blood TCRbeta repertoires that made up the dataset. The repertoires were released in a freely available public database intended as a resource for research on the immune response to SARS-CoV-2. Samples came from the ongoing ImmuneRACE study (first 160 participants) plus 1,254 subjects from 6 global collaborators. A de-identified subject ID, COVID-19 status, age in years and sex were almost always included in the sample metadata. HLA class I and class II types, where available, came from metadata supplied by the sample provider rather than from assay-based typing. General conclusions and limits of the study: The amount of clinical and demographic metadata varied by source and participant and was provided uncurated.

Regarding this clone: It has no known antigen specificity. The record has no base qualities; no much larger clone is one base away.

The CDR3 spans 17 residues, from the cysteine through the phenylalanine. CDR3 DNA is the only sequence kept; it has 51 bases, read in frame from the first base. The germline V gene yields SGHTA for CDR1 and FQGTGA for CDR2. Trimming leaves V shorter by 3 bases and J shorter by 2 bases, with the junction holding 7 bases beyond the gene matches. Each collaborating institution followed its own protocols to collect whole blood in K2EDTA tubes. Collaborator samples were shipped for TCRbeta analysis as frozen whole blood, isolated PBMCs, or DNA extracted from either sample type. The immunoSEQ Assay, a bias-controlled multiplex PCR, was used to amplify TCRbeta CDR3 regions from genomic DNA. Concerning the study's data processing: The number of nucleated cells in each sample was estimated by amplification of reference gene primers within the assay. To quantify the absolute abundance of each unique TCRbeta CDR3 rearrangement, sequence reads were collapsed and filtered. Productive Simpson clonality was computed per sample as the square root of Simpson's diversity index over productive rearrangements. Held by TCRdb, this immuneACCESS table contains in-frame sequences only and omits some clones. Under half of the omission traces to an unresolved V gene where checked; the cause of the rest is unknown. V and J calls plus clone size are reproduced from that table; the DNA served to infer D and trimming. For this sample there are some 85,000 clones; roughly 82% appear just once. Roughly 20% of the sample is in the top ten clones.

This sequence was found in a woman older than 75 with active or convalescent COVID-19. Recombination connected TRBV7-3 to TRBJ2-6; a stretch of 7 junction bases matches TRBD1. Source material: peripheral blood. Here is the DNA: TGTGCCAGCAGCTTGCTTCCACAGGGGACTGGGGCCAACGTCCTGACTTTC. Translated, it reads CASSLLPQGTGANVLTF.